The 4 T cell receptor beta chains listed next were all sequenced from one sample in a study of vaccination effects on CD4 cells after COVID-19. The antigens for these receptors are not known. After expansion with viral peptide pools in the ViraFEST assay, antigen-specific CD4+ T cells were sequenced. Upon completion of 10 to 11 days in culture, CD4+ T cells were isolated. Absence of prior SARS-CoV-2 infection characterized the vaccine recipients, who showed negative nucleocapsid antibodies. Only in-frame clones appear in the TCRdb table, and some are missing; sequencing was by immunoSEQ multiplex PCR. The profile shows around 55,000 clones, roughly two thirds of them singletons. Material: CD4+ T cells from PBMCs cultured with SARS-CoV-2 spike peptides, obtained before COVID-19 vaccination. These TCRs come from a human donor who received a COVID-19 vaccine.

J is TRBJ2-7 and V is TRBV7-9, with 11 bases fitting TRBD2. The junction had 13 bases not matched to a gene; V was cut back by 7 bases and J by 2 bases. Germline V gene sequence: CDR1 SEHNR, CDR2 FQNEAQ (reference sequence). The CDR3 consists of 17 residues. CDR3 nucleotide sequence: TGTGCCAGCACGGCCGGGACTAGCGGACAATGGCCCTACGAGCAGTACTTC. This translates into CASTAGTSGQWPYEQYF.

The chain links TRBV5-1 to TRBJ2-7, with 11 bases aligning to TRBD1. J lost 5 bases, V lost 4 bases, and 11 bases had no gene match. Germline CDR1 reads SGHRS; CDR2 reads YFSETQ. The CDR3 has 16 amino acids. CDR3 sequence: CASSEGTGGFLDEQYF. The CDR3 DNA reads as TGCGCCAGCAGCGAGGGGACAGGGGGATTCTTGGACGAGCAGTACTTC.

This chain connects TRBV2 to TRBJ2-5; 8 bases match TRBD2. There are 18 residues in the CDR3. Per the germline V gene, CDR1 is SNHLY and CDR2 is FYNNEI. V lost 5 bases, J lost 5 bases, and 19 bases stayed unmatched. This CDR3 is CASSMTSVVGGGLETQYF. Here the CDR3 DNA reads TGTGCCAGCAGTATGACTAGTGTGGTTGGCGGGGGGTTGGAGACCCAGTACTTC.

This clone showed up just a few times. This CDR3 reads CASSLVADNSPLHF. The CDR3, as DNA: TGTGCCAGCAGCTTGGTGGCGGATAATTCACCCCTCCACTTT. V usage is TRBV5-4 and J usage is TRBJ1-6; no clear D. Trimming cost V 0 bases and J 5 bases, with 6 bases left between them. Germline V CDR1 and CDR2: SGHNT, YYREEE (reference sequence). The CDR3 is 14 amino acids.